This T cell receptor (beta chain) was sequenced in a study of chemoradiotherapy in HPV16-positive cancers. For the study at large: Candidate HPV-specific clones and shared TCR motifs came from two HPV16-positive patients.

As concerns this clone: The antigen is not known.

Study observations and caveats: HPV-specific T cells were functionally defined from only a couple of HPV16-positive patients. Candidate HPV-specific clones and E7-related TCR motifs grew in tumor during treatment.

Repeated repertoire sampling spanned the course of chemoradiotherapy. The assay was immunoSEQ multiplex PCR, and TCRdb's table has in-frame clones only and misses some. The data hold several hundred clones, with around 86% observed a single time. The CDR3 is 12 residues long. Germline V gene lookup returns CDR1 GTSNPN and CDR2 SVGIG (reference sequence). V was trimmed by 0 bases and J by 9 bases, leaving 9 bases between them. The specimen was tumor tissue, collected from a patient who underwent chemoradiotherapy. J is TRBJ2-1 and V is TRBV30; D possibly corresponds to TRBD2 (5 bases). This TCR was recovered from a human donor with HPV-associated anogenital cancer. CDR3 nucleotides: TGTGCCTGGAGTGTAAGTAGCGTTGAGCAGTTCTTC. Translation: CAWSVSSVEQFF.